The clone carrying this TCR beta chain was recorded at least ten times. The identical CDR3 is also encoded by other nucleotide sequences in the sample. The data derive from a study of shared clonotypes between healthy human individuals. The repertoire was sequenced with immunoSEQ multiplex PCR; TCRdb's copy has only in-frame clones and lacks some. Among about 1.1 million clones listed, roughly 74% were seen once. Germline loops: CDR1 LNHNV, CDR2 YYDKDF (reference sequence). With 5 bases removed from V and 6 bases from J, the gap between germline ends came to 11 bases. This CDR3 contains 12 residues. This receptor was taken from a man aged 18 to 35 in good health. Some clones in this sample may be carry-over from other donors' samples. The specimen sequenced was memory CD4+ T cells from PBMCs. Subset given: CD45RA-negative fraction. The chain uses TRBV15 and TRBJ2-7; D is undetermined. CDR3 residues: CATSGPVAEQYF. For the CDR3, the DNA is TGTGCCACCAGCGGCCCCGTAGCCGAGCAGTACTTC.